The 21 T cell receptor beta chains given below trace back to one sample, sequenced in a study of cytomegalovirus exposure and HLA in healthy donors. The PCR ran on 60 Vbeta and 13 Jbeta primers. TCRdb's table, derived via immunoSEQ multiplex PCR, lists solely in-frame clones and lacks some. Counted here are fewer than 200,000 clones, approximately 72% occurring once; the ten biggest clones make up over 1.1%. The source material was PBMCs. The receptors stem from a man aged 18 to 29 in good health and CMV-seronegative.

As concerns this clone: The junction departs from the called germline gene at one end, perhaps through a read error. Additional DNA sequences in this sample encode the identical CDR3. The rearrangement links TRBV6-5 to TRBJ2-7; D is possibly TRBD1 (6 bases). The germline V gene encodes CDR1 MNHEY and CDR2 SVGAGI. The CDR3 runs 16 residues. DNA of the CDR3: TGTGCCAGCAGTTACGGATCTTCAGGGGAATTAGACGAGCAATACTTC. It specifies CASSYGSSGELDEQYF.

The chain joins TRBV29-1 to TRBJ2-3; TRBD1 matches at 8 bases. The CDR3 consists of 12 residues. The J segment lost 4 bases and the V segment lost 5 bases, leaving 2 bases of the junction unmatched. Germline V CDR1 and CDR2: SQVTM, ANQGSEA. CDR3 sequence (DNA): TGCAGCGTTACAGGGGGAGCAGATACGCAGTATTTT. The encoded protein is CSVTGGADTQYF.

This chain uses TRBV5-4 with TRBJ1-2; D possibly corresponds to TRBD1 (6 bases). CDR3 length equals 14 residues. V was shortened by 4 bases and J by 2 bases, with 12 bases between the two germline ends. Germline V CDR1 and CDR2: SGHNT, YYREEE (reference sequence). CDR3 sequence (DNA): TGTGCCAGCAGCCCATCAACAGGGAACTATGGCTACACCTTC. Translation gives CASSPSTGNYGYTF.

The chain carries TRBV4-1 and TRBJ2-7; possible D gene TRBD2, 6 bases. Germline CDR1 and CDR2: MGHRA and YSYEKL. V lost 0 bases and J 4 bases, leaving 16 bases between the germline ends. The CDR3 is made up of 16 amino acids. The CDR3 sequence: CASSQDLPGVIYEQYF. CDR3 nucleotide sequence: TGCGCCAGCAGCCAAGATTTGCCGGGAGTAATATACGAGCAGTACTTC.

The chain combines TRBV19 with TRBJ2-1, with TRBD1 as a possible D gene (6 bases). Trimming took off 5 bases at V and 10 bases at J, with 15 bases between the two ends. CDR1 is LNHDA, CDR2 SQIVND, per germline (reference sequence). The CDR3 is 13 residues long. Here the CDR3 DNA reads TGTGCCAGTAGTCCCTCGGGACACCTAGAGCAGTTCTTC. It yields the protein CASSPSGHLEQFF.

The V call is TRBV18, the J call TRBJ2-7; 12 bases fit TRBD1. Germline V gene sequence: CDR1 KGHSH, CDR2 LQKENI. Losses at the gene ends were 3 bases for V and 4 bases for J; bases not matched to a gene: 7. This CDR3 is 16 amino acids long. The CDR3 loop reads CASSPLGQGAVYEQYF. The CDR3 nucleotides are TGTGCCAGCTCACCGCTGGGACAGGGGGCCGTGTACGAGCAGTACTTC.

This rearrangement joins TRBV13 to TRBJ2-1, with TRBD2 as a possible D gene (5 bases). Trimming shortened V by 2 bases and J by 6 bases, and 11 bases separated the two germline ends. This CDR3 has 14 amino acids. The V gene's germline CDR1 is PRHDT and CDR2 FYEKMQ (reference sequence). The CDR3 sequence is CASSLPLAGNEQFF. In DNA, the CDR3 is TGTGCCAGCAGCTTACCTCTAGCAGGCAATGAGCAGTTCTTC. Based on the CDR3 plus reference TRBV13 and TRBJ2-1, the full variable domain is AAGVIQSPRHLIKEKRETATLKCYPIPRHDTVYWYQQGPGQDPQFLISFYEKMQSDKGSIPDRFSAQQFSDYHSELNMSSLELGDSALYFCASSLPLAGNEQFFGPGTRLTVL.

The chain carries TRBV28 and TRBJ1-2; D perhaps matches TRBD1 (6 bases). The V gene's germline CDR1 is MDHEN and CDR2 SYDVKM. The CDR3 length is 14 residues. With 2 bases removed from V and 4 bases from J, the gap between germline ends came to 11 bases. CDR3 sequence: CASSLGGGVYGYTF. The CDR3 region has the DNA TGTGCCAGCAGTTTAGGGGGCGGTGTCTATGGCTACACCTTC.

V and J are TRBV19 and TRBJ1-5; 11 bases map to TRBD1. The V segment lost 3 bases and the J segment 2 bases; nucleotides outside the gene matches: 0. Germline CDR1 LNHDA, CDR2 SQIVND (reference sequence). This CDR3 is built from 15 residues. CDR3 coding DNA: TGTGCCAGTAGTATGGGACAGGGGGGCAATCAGCCCCAGCATTTT. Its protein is CASSMGQGGNQPQHF.

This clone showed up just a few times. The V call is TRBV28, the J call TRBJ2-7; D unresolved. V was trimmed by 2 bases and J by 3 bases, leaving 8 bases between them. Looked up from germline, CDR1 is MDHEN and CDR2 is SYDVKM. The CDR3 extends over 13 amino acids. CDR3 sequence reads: CASSLGQFYEQYF. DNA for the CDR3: TGTGCCAGCAGTTTAGGGCAGTTCTACGAGCAGTACTTC.

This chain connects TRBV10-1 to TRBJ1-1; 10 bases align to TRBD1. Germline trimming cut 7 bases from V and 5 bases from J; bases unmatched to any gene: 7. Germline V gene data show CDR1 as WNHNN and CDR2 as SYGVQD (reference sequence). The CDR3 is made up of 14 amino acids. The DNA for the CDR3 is TGCGCCAGCAACGGACAGGGGGGAAGGACTGAAGCTTTCTTT. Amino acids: CASNGQGGRTEAFF.

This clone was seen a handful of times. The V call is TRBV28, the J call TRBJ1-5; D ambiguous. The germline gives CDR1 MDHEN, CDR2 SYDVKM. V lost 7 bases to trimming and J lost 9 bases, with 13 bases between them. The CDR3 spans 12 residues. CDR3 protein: CASNPPRVPQHF. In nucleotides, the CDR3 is TGTGCCAGCAACCCCCCCCGAGTGCCCCAGCATTTT.

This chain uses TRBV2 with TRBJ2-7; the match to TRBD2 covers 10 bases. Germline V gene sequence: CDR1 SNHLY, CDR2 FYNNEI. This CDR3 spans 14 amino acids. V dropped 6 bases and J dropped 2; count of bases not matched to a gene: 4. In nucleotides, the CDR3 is TGTGCCAGCAGGACCGGGACTAGCGCCTACGAGCAGTACTTC. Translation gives CASRTGTSAYEQYF.

For the CDR3, the DNA is TGCGCCAGCAGCTTGCGGACTAGCGGGTCGAACACCGGGGAGCTGTTTTTT. Translated, it gives CASSLRTSGSNTGELFF. The rearrangement links TRBV5-1 to TRBJ2-2, with 11 bases that match TRBD2. The germline CDR1 and CDR2 sequences are SGHRS and YFSETQ. The ends lost 1 base at V and 0 bases at J; junction bases unmatched: 2. The CDR3 loop spans 17 amino acids.

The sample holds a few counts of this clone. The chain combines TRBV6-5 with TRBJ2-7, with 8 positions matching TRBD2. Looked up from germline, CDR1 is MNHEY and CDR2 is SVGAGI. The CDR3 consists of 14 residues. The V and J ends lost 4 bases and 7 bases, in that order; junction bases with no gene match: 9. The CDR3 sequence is CASSWASGPGEQYF. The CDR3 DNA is TGTGCCAGCAGTTGGGCTAGCGGGCCTGGGGAGCAGTACTTC.

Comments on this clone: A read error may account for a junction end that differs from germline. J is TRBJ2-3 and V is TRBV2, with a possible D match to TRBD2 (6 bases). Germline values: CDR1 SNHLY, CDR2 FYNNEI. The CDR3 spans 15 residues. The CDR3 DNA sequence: TGTACCAGCAGTTCAGGACTACCTAGCACAGATACGCAGTATTTT. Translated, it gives CTSSSGLPSTDTQYF.

The CDR3 bases are TGTGCCTGGAACAGGGGGCGTCTATACGAGCAGTACTTC. It encodes CAWNRGRLYEQYF. The chain employs TRBV30 and TRBJ2-7; 9 bases line up with TRBD1. V shed 4 bases and J 4 bases; nucleotides not matched to a gene: 5. This CDR3 contains 13 residues. Germline assignment: CDR1 GTSNPN and CDR2 SVGIG (reference sequence).

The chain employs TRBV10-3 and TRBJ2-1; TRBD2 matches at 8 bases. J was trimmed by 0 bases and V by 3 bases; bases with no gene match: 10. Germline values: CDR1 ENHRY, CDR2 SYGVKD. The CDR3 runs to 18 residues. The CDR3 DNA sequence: TGTGCCATCAGTGATCCCAGCGGGAGACCCTACTCCTACAATGAGCAGTTCTTC. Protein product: CAISDPSGRPYSYNEQFF.

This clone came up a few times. The CDR3 protein is CASSVATAGGPYTDTQYF. CDR3 nucleotides: TGTGCCAGCAGCGTAGCTACTGCGGGAGGGCCCTACACAGATACGCAGTATTTT. The chain combines TRBV9 with TRBJ2-3; 9 bases are a match to TRBD2. The V gene end was trimmed by 0 bases and the J gene end by 2 bases; junction bases not matched to a gene: 10. Per the germline V gene, CDR1 is SGDLS and CDR2 is YYNGEE. The CDR3 covers 18 residues.

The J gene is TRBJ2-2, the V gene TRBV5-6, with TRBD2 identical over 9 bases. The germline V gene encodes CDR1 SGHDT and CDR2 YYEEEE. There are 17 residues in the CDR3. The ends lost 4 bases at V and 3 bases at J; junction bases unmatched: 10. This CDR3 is CASSPRGGRGDTGELFF. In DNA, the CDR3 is TGTGCCAGCAGCCCCCGGGGCGGGAGGGGTGACACCGGGGAGCTGTTTTTT.

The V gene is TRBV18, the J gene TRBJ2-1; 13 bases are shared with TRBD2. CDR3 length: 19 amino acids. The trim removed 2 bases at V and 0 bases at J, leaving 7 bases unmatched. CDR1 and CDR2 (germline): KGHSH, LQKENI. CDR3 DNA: TGTGCCAGCTCACCAGGCAAGGGACTAGCGGGATTCTCCTACAATGAGCAGTTCTTC. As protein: CASSPGKGLAGFSYNEQFF.